Below, one T cell receptor (beta chain) is given with its context. One end of the junction does not line up with germline, which may come from a read error. This entry belongs to a study of blood T cell repertoires in COVID-19. Study information: Sites across the United States, Italy and Spain contributed samples from acute and convalescent COVID-19. The analysed material was cDNA or gDNA that came from T cells, B-cell-depleted T cells, or PBMCs.

Looked up from germline, CDR1 is SGHRS and CDR2 is YFSETQ. The CDR3 extends over 16 amino acids. In the study's own analysis: Amplifying reference gene primers gave estimates of nucleated cell counts. Clones were read by immunoSEQ multiplex PCR, and TCRdb kept only the in-frame ones, dropping some. For V, J and clone size, that table is used; D and trimming come from the DNA. The repertoire holds some 56,000 clones, with approximately 81% as singletons. The V call is TRBV5-1, the J call TRBJ2-2; TRBD2 might be the D (5 bases). The sample taken for sequencing was peripheral blood. The TCR was taken from a woman of 80 years or more with active or convalescent COVID-19. CDR3 in amino acids: CAPLEGTPFEHRGAVF. In nucleotides, the CDR3 is TGCGCCCCCCTGGAAGGTACACCTTTCGAACACCGGGGAGCTGTTTTT.